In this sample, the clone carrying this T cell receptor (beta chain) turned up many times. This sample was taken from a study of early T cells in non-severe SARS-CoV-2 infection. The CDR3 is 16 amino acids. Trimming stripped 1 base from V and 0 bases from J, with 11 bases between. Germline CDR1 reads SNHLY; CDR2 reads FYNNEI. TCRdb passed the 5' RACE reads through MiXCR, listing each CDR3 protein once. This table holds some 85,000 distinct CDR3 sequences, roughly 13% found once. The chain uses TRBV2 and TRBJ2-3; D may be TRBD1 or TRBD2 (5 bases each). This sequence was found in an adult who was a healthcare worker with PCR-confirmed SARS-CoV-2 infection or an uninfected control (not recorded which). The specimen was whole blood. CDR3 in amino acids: CASSEVRGGSTDTQYF. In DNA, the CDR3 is TGTGCCAGCAGTGAAGTCCGGGGCGGGAGCACAGATACGCAGTATTTT.